This TCR beta chain was retrieved from a study of T cell responses to AZD1222 COVID-19 vaccine. The CDR3 is 16 residues long. Trimming shortened V by 2 bases and J by 1 base, and 15 bases separated the two germline ends. CDR1 and CDR2 (germline): SGHRS, YFSETQ. The data were produced by immunoSEQ multiplex PCR, yet TCRdb's version contains in-frame clones alone and is incomplete. The table shows approximately 270,000 clones, with 90% to 95% occurring only once. Study observations and caveats: Regions 160-218 and 743-854 held dominance among vaccine-associated CD4 TCRs, which spanned spike. Only 6 or 7 AZD1222 recipients tested seropositive at baseline. Clonal diversity may have been underestimated in mostly white British donors. Unmutated variant regions reportedly attract nearly half of all spike-specific TCRs.

As for this clone: As yet, its antigen is unknown.

This specimen was peripheral blood, taken 28 days after the second AZD1222 dose. This sequence joins TRBV5-1 and TRBJ1-1, with a weak D call TRBD1 (6 bases). The sequence came from an adult who received the AZD1222 COVID-19 vaccine. The CDR3 DNA reads TGCGCCAGCAGCTTAGAGGTAGGGGGAACGAACACTGAAGCTTTCTTT. Amino acid sequence: CASSLEVGGTNTEAFF.